Below, 14 T cell receptor beta chains from the same sample are listed, as sequenced in a study of T-cell memory formation after mild COVID-19. In TCRdb, the 5' RACE reads were re-called with MiXCR into one record per CDR3 protein. In the table there are some 130,000 distinct CDR3 sequences, over 15% of which are singletons. Sequences were obtained from PBMCs or a T cell subset sorted from them (not recorded which). These receptors all stem from a young man who had mild COVID-19 (a few samples of this study predate the infection). Cell type and time point are not known.

This clonotype was seen a few times. The chain has TRBV29-1 and TRBJ2-1, with 12 bases matching TRBD2. Germline lookup yields CDR1 SQVTM and CDR2 ANQGSEA. The CDR3 covers 15 residues. V lost 5 bases, J lost 7 bases, and 9 bases stayed unmatched. In DNA form, the CDR3 reads TGCAGCGTTTCCCCTAGCGGGGGGGCCTTTAATGAGCAGTTCTTC. As protein: CSVSPSGGAFNEQFF.

This chain links TRBV5-1 with TRBJ1-1; 10 positions match TRBD1. CDR1 is SGHRS and CDR2 is YFSETQ in the germline V gene. The V gene end was trimmed by 4 bases and the J gene end by 1 base; junction bases not matched to a gene: 4. The CDR3 totals 15 residues. DNA of the CDR3: TGCGCCAGCAGCCCGGGACAGGGGACGAACACTGAAGCTTTCTTT. It specifies CASSPGQGTNTEAFF.

This clonotype was found many times. The chain employs TRBV5-1 and TRBJ2-3; 9 bases agree with TRBD1. Germline V gene data show CDR1 as SGHRS and CDR2 as YFSETQ. This CDR3 is built from 16 residues. Trimming at V came to 0 bases and at J to 5 bases, leaving 7 bases not matched to a gene. For the CDR3, the DNA is TGCGCCAGCAGCTTGGAAGGGACAGGGTCAGGAGATACGCAGTATTTT. Its translation: CASSLEGTGSGDTQYF.

The rearrangement joins TRBV20-1 to TRBJ1-1, with a tentative D call TRBD1 (5 bases). V was trimmed by 3 bases and J by 2 bases, leaving 7 bases between them. The germline V gene has CDR1 DFQATT and CDR2 SNEGSKA (reference sequence). The CDR3 contains 12 residues. The CDR3 region is CSASGGNTEAFF. The CDR3 nucleotides read TGCAGTGCTAGTGGGGGAAACACTGAAGCTTTCTTT.

The CDR3 here is CASTELGRAYGYTF. DNA for the CDR3: TGTGCCAGTACCGAGTTGGGCAGGGCCTATGGCTACACCTTC. The chain employs TRBV9 and TRBJ1-2; possibly TRBD1 for D (5 bases). The V and J ends lost 8 bases and 4 bases respectively, with 18 bases between them. This CDR3 is 14 amino acids long. In germline, CDR1 is SGDLS, CDR2 YYNGEE.

This clonotype has a handful of counts. The chain combines TRBV4-1 with TRBJ2-2; possible D gene TRBD2, 6 bases. CDR3 length equals 15 residues. V gave up 1 base and J gave up 4 bases, with 10 bases separating them. Germline CDR1 is MGHRA and CDR2 is YSYEKL. The CDR3 nucleotides read TGCGCCAGCAGCCAAGTGGGGGGTCTCACCGGGGAGCTGTTTTTT. Encoded protein: CASSQVGGLTGELFF.

This clonotype occurred a few times. The rearrangement uses TRBV6-6 and TRBJ2-1; tentative D call: TRBD2 (6 bases). Per germline, CDR1 MNHNY and CDR2 SVGAGI (reference sequence). CDR3 size: 17 residues. Trimming took off 4 bases at V and 0 bases at J, with 16 bases between the two ends. The CDR3 DNA is TGTGCCAGCAGTTCCACCATGGGGGGTAGCTCCTACAATGAGCAGTTCTTC. Protein sequence: CASSSTMGGSSYNEQFF.

This clonotype was detected many times. The chain joins TRBV12-3 or TRBV12-4 to TRBJ2-2; possible D gene TRBD1, 5 bases. The CDR3 contains 16 residues. The V end was cut by 5 bases, the J end by 3 bases, with 16 bases between. The DNA of the CDR3 is TGTGCCAGCAGTCCCCGGTTTGGGGCGGACACCGGGGAGCTGTTTTTT. It translates to CASSPRFGADTGELFF.

This clonotype was picked up a small number of times. The chain links TRBV6-6 to TRBJ1-3; D is unclear. The germline V gene has CDR1 MNHNY and CDR2 SVGAGI (reference sequence). V lost 5 bases, J lost 4 bases, and 6 bases lay in between. This CDR3 is 12 amino acids long. The CDR3 protein is CASSPVGNTIYF. In nucleotides, the CDR3 is TGTGCCAGCAGTCCCGTGGGAAACACCATATATTTT.

This clonotype showed up just a few times. The chain uses TRBV20-1 and TRBJ2-3; D unresolved. Trimming removed 4 bases from V and 2 bases from J, with 19 bases in between. Germline-derived CDR1 and CDR2 are DFQATT and SNEGSKA (reference sequence). The CDR3 is made up of 16 amino acids. CDR3 region: CSAISIGFLNTDTQYF. CDR3 DNA sequence: TGCAGTGCTATATCTATTGGCTTCCTCAACACAGATACGCAGTATTTT.

V usage is TRBV6-2 or TRBV6-3 and J usage is TRBJ1-5; D is undetermined. CDR3 length: 14 residues. Per germline, CDR1 MNHEY and CDR2 SVGEGT. Trimming removed 6 bases from V and 0 bases from J, with 9 bases in between. The CDR3 sequence: CASSGWHSNQPQHF. The CDR3 nucleotides read TGTGCCAGCAGCGGGTGGCATAGCAATCAGCCCCAGCATTTT.

The V and J genes are TRBV12-3 or TRBV12-4 and TRBJ1-1, with no clear D. This CDR3 region has 12 residues. V was shortened by 11 bases and J by 0 bases, with 10 bases between the two germline ends. The CDR3 loop reads CASRVLNTEAFF. The CDR3 coding sequence is TGTGCCTCCCGGGTCTTGAACACTGAAGCTTTCTTT.

This clonotype was seen only a few times. The genes are TRBV29-1 and TRBJ2-6; 10 nucleotides agree with TRBD1. Per germline, CDR1 SQVTM and CDR2 ANQGSEA. V shed 6 bases, J shed 0 bases, and the junction held 11 bases outside the gene matches. The CDR3 totals 18 residues. The CDR3 nucleotides are TGCAGCGTACCCCGCCCGGGACAGGGGAGCTCTGGGGCCAACGTCCTGACTTTC. As protein: CSVPRPGQGSSGANVLTF.

The J gene is TRBJ2-5, the V gene TRBV6-2 or TRBV6-3, with TRBD2 matching over 8 bases. The length of the CDR3 is 14 residues. Germline-derived CDR1 and CDR2 are MNHEY and SVGEGT. V lost 2 bases and J lost 4; bases outside the gene matches: 3. CDR3 nucleotide sequence: TGTGCCAGCAGTTACGCGGGGGGTAGAGAGACCCAGTACTTC. This gives the protein CASSYAGGRETQYF.